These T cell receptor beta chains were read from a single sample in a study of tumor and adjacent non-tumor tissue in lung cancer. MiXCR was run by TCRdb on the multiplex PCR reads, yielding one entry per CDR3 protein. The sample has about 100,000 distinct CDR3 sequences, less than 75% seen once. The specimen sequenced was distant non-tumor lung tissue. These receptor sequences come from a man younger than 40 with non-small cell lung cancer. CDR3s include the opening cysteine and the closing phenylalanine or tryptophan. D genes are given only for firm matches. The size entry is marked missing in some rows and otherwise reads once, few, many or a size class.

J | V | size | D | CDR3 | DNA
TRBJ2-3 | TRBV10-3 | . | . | CVIGESGSTDTQYF | TGTGTCATCGGTGAGTCGGGCTCCACAGATACGCAGTATTTT
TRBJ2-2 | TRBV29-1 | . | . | CSASRGAGGELFF | TGCAGCGCCAGTAGAGGGGCCGGCGGGGAGCTGTTTTTT
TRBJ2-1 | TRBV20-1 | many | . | CSAKAEKYNEQFF | TGCAGTGCTAAGGCAGAGAAGTACAATGAGCAGTTCTTC
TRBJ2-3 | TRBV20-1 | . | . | CSATPSDSGLNTRYF | TGCAGTGCCACACCCTCGGACAGTGGGCTAAATACGCGGTATTTT
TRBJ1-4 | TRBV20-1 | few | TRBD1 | CSVRRLTGTDNEKLFF | TGCAGTGTTAGACGCTTGACCGGGACAGATAATGAAAAACTGTTTTTT
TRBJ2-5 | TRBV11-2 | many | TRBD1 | CASSLEVWQGTGQETQYF | TGTGCCAGCAGCTTAGAAGTCTGGCAAGGGACAGGCCAAGAGACCCAGTACTTC
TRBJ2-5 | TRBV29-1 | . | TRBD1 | CSAGTGCRETQYF | TGCAGCGCAGGGACAGGGTGCAGGGAGACCCAGTACTTC
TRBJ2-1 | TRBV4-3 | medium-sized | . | CASSQDYRQGYNEQFF | TGCGCCAGCAGCCAAGATTATAGGCAGGGGTACAATGAGCAGTTCTTC
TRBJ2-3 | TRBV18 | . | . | CASPPPQAFSTDTQYF | TGTGCCAGCCCACCACCACAGGCCTTTAGCACAGATACGCAGTATTTT
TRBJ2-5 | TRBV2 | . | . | CASSQEGGTQYF | TGTGCCAGCAGCCAAGAGGGCGGGACCCAGTACTTC
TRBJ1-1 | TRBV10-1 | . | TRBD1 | CASTEVQGGEAFF | TGCGCCAGCACTGAAGTACAGGGGGGTGAAGCTTTCTTT
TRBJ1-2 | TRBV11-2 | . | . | CASSSSQGWNGYTF | TGTGCCAGCAGCTCATCCCAGGGTTGGAATGGCTACACCTTC
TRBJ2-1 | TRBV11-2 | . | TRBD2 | CASSFRLAGRSSSYNEQFF | TGTGCCAGCAGCTTTAGGTTAGCGGGGAGAAGTAGCTCCTACAATGAGCAGTTCTTC
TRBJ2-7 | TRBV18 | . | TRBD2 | CASSASGGAVLHEQYF | TGTGCCAGCTCAGCTAGCGGGGGGGCCGTTCTCCACGAGCAGTACTTC
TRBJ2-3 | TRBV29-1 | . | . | CSVVQYAQYF | TGCAGCGTTGTTCAATATGCGCAGTATTTT
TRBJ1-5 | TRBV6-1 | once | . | CASSEGTGRDQSQHF | TGTGCCAGCAGTGAAGGGACCGGACGCGATCAGTCCCAGCATTTT
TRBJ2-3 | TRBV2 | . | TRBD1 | CASSDRGLDTQYF | TGTGCCAGCAGTGATAGGGGGCTAGATACGCAGTATTTT
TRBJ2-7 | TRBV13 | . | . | CASSPVPRAEQYF | TGTGCCAGCAGCCCCGTCCCACGTGCCGAGCAGTACTTC
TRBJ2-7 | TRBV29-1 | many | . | CSVEAPRAGLREQYF | TGCAGCGTTGAAGCGCCCAGGGCCGGATTACGCGAGCAGTACTTC
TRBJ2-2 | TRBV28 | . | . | CASSLGYGGLFF | TGTGCCAGCAGTTTGGGGTACGGGGGACTGTTTTTT
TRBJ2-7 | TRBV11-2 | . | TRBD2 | CASSLILAEIYEQYF | TGTGCCAGCAGCTTAATCCTAGCGGAGATTTATGAGCAGTACTTC
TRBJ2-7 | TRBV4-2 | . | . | CASSPEAGVSSSYEQYF | TGTGCCAGCAGCCCCGAGGCAGGCGTGAGTAGCTCCTACGAGCAGTACTTC
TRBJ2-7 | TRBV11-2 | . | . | CASSLTDSYEQYF | TGTGCCAGCAGCTTAACAGACTCCTACGAGCAGTACTTC
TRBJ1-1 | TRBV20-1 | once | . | CIAREGVGTEAFF | TGCATTGCTAGAGAGGGGGTTGGGACTGAGGCTTTCTTT
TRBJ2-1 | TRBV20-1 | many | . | CSAAGTGNNEQFF | TGCAGTGCCGCCGGGACTGGAAACAATGAGCAGTTCTTC
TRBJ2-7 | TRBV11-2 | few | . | CASSMGTAYEQYF | TGTGCCAGCAGCATGGGGACGGCATACGAGCAGTACTTC
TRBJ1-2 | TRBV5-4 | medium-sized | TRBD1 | CASRSGTGNGYTF | TGTGCCAGCAGGTCCGGGACAGGGAATGGCTACACCTTC
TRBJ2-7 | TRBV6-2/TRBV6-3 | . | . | CASTLSRRHGISEQYF | TGTGCTAGCACCCTTTCTCGGCGACATGGGATTTCCGAGCAGTACTTC
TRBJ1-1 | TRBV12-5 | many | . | CASGFGERMNTEAFF | TGTGCTAGTGGTTTTGGGGAAAGAATGAACACTGAAGCTTTCTTT
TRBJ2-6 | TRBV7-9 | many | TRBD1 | CASSPQGTVISGANVLTF | TGTGCCAGCAGCCCACAAGGGACAGTGATCTCTGGGGCCAACGTCCTGACTTTC
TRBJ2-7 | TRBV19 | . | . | CASSIGADGTWEQYF | TGTGCCAGTAGTATCGGGGCAGACGGTACCTGGGAGCAGTACTTC
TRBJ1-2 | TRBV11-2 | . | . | CASSPPRRGPSLGYAF | TGTGCCAGCAGCCCCCCCCGACGGGGCCCCTCCCTTGGCTACGCCTTC
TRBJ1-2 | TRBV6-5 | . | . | CASSYQDGSIYGYTF | TGTGCCAGCAGTTACCAGGACGGGAGTATCTATGGCTACACCTTC
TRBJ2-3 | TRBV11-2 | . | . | CASSLVDSTDTQHF | TGTGCCAGCAGCTTAGTGGATAGCACAGATACGCAGCATTTC
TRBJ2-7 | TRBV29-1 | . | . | CSVTDTQGHEQYF | TGCAGCGTCACAGACACCCAGGGGCACGAGCAGTACTTC
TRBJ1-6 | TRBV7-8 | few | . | CASSSNLGRYNSPLHF | TGTGCCAGCAGCTCGAATTTAGGACGGTATAATTCACCCCTCCACTTT
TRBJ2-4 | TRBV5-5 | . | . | CTSSLDVGIQYF | TGTACCAGCAGCTTGGACGTAGGCATTCAGTACTTC
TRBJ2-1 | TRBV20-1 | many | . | CSAASLQGYNEQFF | TGCAGTGCTGCGTCGTTACAGGGATACAATGAGCAGTTCTTC